This T cell receptor beta chain is drawn from a study of blood T cell repertoires in COVID-19. Study summary: Some COVID-19 samples were acute and others convalescent; all came from the United States, Italy and Spain. T cells, B-cell-depleted T cells, or PBMCs provided the cDNA or gDNA that served as material.

Libraries were prepared by immunoSEQ multiplex PCR; TCRdb keeps only in-frame clonotypes and omits some of them. Among about 210,000 clones, more than 80% were seen once, and the ten largest hold roughly 8.1%. The length of the CDR3 is 11 residues. CDR1 and CDR2 (germline): KGHDR, SFDVKD. V shed 10 bases and J shed 6 bases, with 11 bases lying between them. What was sequenced was PBMCs or T cells enriched from blood (not recorded which). The chain links TRBV24-1 to TRBJ1-2, with D unresolved. The source is a woman aged 18-29 years who had recovered from COVID-19. CDR3 sequence (DNA): TGTGCCACTTCGCCGGGGAATGGCTACACCTTC. Protein product: CATSPGNGYTF.